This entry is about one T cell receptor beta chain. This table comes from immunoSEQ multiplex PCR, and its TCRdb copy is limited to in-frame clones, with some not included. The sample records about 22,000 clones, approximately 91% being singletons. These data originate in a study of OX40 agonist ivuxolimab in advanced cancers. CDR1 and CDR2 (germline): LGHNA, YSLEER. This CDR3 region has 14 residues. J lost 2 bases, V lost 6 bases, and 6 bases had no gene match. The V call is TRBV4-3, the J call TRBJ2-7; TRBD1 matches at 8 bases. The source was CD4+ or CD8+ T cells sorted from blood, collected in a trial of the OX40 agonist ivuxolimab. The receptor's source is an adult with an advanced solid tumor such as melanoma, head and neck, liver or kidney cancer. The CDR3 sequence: CASSPGTGAYEQYF. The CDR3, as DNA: TGCGCCAGCAGTCCCGGGACAGGCGCCTACGAGCAGTACTTC.